This TCR beta chain originates from a study of blood T cell repertoires in COVID-19. Study-level information: Acute and convalescent COVID-19 samples came from the United States, Italy and Spain.

Per the original methods: Estimation of nucleated cell counts was performed using reference gene primer amplification. Sequencing used immunoSEQ multiplex PCR; TCRdb keeps in-frame clones, though not all of them. V and J calls and clone size follow that table, whereas D and trimming were derived from the DNA. The data show about 330,000 clones, about 83% seen once. Germline CDR1 is KGHDR and CDR2 is SFDVKD. V was pared by 3 bases and J by 0 bases, with 10 bases between. There are 15 residues in the CDR3. V and J are TRBV24-1 and TRBJ2-5, with D possibly being TRBD1 (5 bases). This receptor was taken from a woman between 50 and 59 years old with acute or convalescent COVID-19. Sequencing was done on a sample of peripheral blood. CDR3 nucleotides: TGTGCCACCAGTGATCCCGACAGCTACCAAGAGACCCAGTACTTC. Its translation is CATSDPDSYQETQYF.